This TCR beta chain was retrieved from a study of blood T cell repertoires in COVID-19. Study in general: The study drew acute and convalescent COVID-19 samples from the United States, Italy and Spain.

The V and J ends lost 6 bases and 9 bases, in that order; junction bases with no gene match: 8. This CDR3 region has 15 residues. Germline V gene sequence: CDR1 MNHEY, CDR2 SVGAGI. Methods used by the authors: Nucleated cell counts were estimated from reference gene primer amplification. Generated by immunoSEQ multiplex PCR, the TCRdb table keeps only in-frame clones and is missing some. V and J calls and clone size are given by that table; D and trimming were obtained from the DNA. The sample has tens of thousands of clones; 87% are singletons. The V call is TRBV6-5, the J call TRBJ2-2, with 12 bases that match TRBD1. The source material was peripheral blood. The clonotype comes from a man in his sixties with active COVID-19. The CDR3 is CASSRRDRGPRELFF. The DNA for the CDR3 is TGTGCCAGCAGCCGAAGGGACAGGGGGCCCCGGGAGCTGTTTTTT.